Given below is one T cell receptor beta chain in context. Its antigen is still unknown. Sorted-subset replicate PCRs used approximately 200 ng of genomic DNA. This amount corresponded to some 30,000 T cell genomes. Data came from immunoSEQ multiplex PCR; TCRdb stores just in-frame clones and leaves some out. This sample has approximately 1,000,000 clones; roughly 74% occur once, and the top ten carry more than 0.5%. This sample is part of a study of shared clonotypes between healthy human individuals. General study points: The sharing of 4.5% to 5% of naive CD4 clonotypes was seen across a few donors. In general, naive subsets displayed greater estimated richness than memory subsets did.

Sequenced sample: memory CD4+ T cells from PBMCs. Stated subset: CD45RA-negative fraction. This receptor was obtained from a man between 18 and 35 years old in good health. Some clones in this sample may be carry-over from other donors' samples.

The CDR3 DNA reads TGTGCCAGCAGTTTAGCTAGCGGGAGGGGATCTTCGGGGAATGAGCAGTTCTTC. This translates into CASSLASGRGSSGNEQFF. The V call is TRBV28, the J call TRBJ2-1; 12 nucleotides match TRBD2. This CDR3 has 18 amino acids. Germline CDR1 reads MDHEN; CDR2 reads SYDVKM. After removal of 2 bases from V and 7 bases from J, the junction contained 12 bases not matched to a gene.